This T cell receptor (beta chain) was captured in a study of blood T cell repertoires in COVID-19. Study overall: Acute and convalescent COVID-19 samples came from the United States, Italy and Spain. PBMCs, B-cell-depleted T cells, or T cells were the source of the cDNA or gDNA that made up the material.

The repertoire was sequenced with immunoSEQ multiplex PCR; TCRdb's copy has only in-frame clones and lacks some. The sample records about 340,000 clones, 85% to 90% being singletons. Sequenced sample: peripheral blood. The TCR originated in a woman between 65 and 79 years old with COVID-19, enrolled during active disease.

The CDR3 region has the DNA TGTGCCAGCAGCAAAGGGGTAGGGAGGTGGTCACCCCTCCACTTT. Its protein product is CASSKGVGRWSPLHF. This chain links TRBV21-1 with TRBJ1-6. TRBV21-1 is described as a pseudogene. The CDR3 runs to 15 residues.